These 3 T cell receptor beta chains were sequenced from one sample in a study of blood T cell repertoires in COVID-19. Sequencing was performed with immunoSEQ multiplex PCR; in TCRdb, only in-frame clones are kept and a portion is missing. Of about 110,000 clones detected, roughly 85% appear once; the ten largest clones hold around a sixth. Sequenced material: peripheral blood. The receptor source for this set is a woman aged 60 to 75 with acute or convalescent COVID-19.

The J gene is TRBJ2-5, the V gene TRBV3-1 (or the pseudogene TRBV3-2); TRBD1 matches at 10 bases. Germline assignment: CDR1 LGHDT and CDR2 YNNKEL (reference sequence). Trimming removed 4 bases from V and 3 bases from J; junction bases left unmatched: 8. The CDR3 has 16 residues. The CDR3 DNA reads TGTGCCAGCAGCCGCAGGACAGGGGGGTCTGAAGAGACCCAGTACTTC. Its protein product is CASSRRTGGSEETQYF.

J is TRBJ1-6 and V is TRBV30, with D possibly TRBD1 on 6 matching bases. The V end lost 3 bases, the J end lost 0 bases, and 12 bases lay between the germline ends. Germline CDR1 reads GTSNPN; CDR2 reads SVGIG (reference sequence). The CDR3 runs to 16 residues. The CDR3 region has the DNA TGTGCCTGGAGCCGGGACACCAGCTCCTATAATTCACCCCTCCACTTT. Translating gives CAWSRDTSSYNSPLHF.

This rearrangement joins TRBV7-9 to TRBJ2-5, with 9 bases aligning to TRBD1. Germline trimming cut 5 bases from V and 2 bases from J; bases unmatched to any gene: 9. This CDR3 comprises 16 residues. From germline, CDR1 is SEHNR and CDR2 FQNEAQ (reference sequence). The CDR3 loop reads CASSLRGQGGQETQYF. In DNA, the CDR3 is TGTGCCAGCAGCCTAAGGGGACAGGGAGGGCAAGAGACCCAGTACTTC. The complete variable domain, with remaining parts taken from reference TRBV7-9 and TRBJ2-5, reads DTGVSQNPRHKITKRGQNVTFRCDPISEHNRLYWYRQTLGQGPEFLTYFQNEAQLEKSRLLSDRFSAERPKGSFSTLEIQRTEQGDSAMYLCASSLRGQGGQETQYFGPGTRLLVL.